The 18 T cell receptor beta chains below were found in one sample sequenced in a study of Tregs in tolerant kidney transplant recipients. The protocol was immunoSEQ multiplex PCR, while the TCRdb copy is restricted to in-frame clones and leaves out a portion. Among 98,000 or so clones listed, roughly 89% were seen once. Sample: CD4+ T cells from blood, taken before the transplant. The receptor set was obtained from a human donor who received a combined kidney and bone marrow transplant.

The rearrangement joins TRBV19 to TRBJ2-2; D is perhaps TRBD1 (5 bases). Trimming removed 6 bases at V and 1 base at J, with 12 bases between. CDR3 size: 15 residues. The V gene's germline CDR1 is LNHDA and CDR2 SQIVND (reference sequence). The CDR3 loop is CASRKDRQNTGELFF. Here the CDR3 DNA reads TGTGCCAGTAGGAAAGACAGACAGAACACCGGGGAGCTGTTTTTT.

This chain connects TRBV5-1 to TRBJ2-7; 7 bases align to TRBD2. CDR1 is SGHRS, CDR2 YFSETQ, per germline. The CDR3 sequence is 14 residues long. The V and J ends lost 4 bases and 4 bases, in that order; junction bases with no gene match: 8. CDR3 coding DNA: TGCGCCAGCAGCCCAGCCGCGGGAGATTACGAGCAGTACTTC. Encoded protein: CASSPAAGDYEQYF.

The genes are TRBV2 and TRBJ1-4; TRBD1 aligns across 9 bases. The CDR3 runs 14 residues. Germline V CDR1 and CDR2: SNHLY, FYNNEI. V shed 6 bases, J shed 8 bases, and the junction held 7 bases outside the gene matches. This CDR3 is CASRTGGEGEKLFF. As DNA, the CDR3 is TGTGCCAGCAGGACAGGGGGAGAGGGAGAAAAACTGTTTTTT.

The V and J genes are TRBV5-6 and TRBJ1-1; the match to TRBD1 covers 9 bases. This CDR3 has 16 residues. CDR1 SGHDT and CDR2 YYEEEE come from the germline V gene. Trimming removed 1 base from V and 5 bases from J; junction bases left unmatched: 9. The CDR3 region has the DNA TGTGCCAGCAGCTTGTTTGGGGACAGGGTTGGAACTGAAGCTTTCTTT. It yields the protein CASSLFGDRVGTEAFF.

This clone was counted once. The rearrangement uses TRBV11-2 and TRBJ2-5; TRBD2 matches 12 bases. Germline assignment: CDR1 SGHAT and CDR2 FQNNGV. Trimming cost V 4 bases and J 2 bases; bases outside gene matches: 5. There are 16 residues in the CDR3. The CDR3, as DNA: TGTGCCAGCAGCTGGACTAGCGGGAAGTATCAAGAGACCCAGTACTTC. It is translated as CASSWTSGKYQETQYF.

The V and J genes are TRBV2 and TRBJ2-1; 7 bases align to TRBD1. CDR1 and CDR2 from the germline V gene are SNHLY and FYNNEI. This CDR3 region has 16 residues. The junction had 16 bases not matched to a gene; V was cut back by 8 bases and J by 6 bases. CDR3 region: CASLYLDRKKGNEQFF. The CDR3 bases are TGTGCCAGCCTTTACTTGGACAGGAAAAAGGGCAATGAGCAGTTCTTC.

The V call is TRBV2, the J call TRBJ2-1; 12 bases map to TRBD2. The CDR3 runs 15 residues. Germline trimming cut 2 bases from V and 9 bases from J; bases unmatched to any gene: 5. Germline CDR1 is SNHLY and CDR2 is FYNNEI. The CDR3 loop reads CASSELTSGRSEQFF. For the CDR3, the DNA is TGTGCCAGCAGTGAACTGACTAGCGGGAGAAGTGAGCAGTTCTTC.

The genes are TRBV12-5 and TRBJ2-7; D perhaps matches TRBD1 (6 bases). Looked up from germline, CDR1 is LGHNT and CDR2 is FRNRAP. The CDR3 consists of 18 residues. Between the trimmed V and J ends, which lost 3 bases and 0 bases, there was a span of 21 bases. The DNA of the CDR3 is TGTGCTAGTGGTTTCTCTACTTCCTCGGGACACGGCTCCTACGAGCAGTACTTC. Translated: CASGFSTSSGHGSYEQYF.

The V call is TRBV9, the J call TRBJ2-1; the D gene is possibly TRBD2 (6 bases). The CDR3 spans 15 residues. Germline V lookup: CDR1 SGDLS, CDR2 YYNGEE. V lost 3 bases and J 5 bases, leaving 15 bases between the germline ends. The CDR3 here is CASSDRLVAHNEQFF. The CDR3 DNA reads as TGTGCCAGCAGCGACCGACTAGTGGCTCACAATGAGCAGTTCTTC.

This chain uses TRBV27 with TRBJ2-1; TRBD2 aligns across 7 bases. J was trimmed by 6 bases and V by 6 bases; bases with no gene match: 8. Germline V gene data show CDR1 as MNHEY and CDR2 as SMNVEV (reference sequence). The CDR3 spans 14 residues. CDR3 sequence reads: CASSPTSRFNEQFF. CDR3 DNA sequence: TGTGCCAGCAGCCCGACTAGCAGATTCAATGAGCAGTTCTTC.

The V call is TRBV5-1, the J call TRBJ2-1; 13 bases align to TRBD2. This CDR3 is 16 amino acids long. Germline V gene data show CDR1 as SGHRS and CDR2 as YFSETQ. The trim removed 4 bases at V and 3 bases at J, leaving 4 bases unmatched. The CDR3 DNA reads TGCGCCAGCAGCGCCGGACTAGCGGGGGACTACAATGAGCAGTTCTTC. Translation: CASSAGLAGDYNEQFF.

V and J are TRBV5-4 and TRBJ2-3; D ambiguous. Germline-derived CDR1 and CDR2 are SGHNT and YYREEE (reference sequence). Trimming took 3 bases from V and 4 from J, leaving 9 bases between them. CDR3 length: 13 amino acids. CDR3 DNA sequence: TGTGCCAGCAGCTCCCCCTACGCAGATACGCAGTATTTT. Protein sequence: CASSSPYADTQYF.

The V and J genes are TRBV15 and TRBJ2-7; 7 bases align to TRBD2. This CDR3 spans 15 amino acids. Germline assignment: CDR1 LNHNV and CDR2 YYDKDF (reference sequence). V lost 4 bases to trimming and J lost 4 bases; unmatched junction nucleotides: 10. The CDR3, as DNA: TGTGCCACCAGCACGGAAATGGGGAGGGGTTACGAGCAGTACTTC. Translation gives CATSTEMGRGYEQYF.

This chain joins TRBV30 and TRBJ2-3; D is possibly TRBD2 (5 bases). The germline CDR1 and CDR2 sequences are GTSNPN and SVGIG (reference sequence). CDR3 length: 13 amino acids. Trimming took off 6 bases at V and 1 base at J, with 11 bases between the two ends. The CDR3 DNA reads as TGTGCCTGCACCGGGGTTCGCACAGATACGCAGTATTTT. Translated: CACTGVRTDTQYF.

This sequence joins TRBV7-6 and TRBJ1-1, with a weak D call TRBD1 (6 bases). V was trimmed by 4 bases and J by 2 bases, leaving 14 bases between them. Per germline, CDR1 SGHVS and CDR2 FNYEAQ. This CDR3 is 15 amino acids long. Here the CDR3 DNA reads TGTGCCAGCAGCTCCTCGGCGGGGGCCAACACTGAAGCTTTCTTT. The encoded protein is CASSSSAGANTEAFF.

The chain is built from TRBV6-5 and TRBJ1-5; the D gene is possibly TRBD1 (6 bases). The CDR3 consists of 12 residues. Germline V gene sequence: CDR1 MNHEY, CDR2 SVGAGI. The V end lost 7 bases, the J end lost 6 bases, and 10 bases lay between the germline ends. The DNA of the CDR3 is TGTGCCAGCAACAGGGTTGGTCAGCCCCAGCATTTT. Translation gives CASNRVGQPQHF.

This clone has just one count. The CDR3 DNA reads as TGTGCCAGCAGCTTATCGAGGCCAGATACGCAGTATTTT. This encodes CASSLSRPDTQYF. J is TRBJ2-3 and V is TRBV7-9; D not resolved. CDR1 is SEHNR, CDR2 FQNEAQ, per germline (reference sequence). V lost 2 bases, J lost 4 bases, and 7 bases lay in between. This CDR3 region has 13 residues.

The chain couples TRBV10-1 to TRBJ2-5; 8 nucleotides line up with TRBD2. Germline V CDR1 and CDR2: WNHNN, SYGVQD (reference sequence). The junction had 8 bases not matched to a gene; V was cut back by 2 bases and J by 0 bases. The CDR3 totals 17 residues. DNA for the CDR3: TGCGCCAGCAGTGAGGCGGGGGGACGGACCAACCAAGAGACCCAGTACTTC. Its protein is CASSEAGGRTNQETQYF.